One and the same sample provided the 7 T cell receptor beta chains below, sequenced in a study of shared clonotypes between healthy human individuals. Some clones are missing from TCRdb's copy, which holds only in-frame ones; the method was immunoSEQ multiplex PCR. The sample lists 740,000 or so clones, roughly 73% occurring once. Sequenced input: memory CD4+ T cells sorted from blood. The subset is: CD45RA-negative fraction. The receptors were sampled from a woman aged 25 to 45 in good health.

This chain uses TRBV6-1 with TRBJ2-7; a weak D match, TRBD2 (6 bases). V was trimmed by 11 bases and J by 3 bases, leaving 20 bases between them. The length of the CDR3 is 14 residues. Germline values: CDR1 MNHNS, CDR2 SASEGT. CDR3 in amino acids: CAGNSRLGGYEQYF. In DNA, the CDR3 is TGTGCCGGCAATAGCCGATTGGGAGGCTACGAGCAGTACTTC.

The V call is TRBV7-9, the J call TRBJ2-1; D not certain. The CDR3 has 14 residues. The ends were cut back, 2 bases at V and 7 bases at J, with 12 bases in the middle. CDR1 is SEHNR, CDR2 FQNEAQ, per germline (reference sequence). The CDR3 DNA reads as TGTGCCAGCAGCTTAAGTCTGACCTTAAATGAGCAGTTCTTC. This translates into CASSLSLTLNEQFF.

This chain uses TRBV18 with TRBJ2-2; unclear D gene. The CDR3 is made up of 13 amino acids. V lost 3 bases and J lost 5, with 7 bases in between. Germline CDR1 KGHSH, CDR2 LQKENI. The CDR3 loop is CASSPPQTGELFF. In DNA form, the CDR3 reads TGTGCCAGCTCACCCCCACAGACCGGGGAGCTGTTTTTT.

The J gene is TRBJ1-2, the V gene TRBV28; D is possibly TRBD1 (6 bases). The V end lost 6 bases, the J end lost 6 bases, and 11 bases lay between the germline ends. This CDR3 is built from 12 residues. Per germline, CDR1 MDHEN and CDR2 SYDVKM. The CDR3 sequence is CASRQGRNGYTF. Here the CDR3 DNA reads TGTGCCAGCAGACAGGGTCGGAATGGCTACACCTTC.

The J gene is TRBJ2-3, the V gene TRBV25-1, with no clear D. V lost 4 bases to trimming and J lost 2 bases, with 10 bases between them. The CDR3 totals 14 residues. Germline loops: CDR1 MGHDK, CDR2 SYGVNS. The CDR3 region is CASSGQTDTDTQYF. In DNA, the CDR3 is TGTGCCAGCAGTGGGCAGACGGACACAGATACGCAGTATTTT. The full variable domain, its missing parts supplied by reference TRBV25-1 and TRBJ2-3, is EADIYQTPRYLVIGTGKKITLECSQTMGHDKMYWYQQDPGMELHLIHYSYGVNSTEKGDLSSESTVSRIRTEHFPLTLESARPSHTSQYLCASSGQTDTDTQYFGPGTRLTVL.

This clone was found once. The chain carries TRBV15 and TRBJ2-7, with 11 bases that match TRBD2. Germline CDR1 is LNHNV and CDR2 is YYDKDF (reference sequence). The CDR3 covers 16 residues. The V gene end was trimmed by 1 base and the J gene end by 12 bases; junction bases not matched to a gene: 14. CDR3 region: CATSRGPSGSGRAMYF. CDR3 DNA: TGTGCCACCAGCAGAGGACCCTCGGGTAGCGGGAGGGCGATGTACTTC.

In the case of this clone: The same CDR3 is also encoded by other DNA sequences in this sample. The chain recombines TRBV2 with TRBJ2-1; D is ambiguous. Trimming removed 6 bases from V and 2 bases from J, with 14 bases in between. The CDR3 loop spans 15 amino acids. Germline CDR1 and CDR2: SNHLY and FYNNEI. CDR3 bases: TGTGCCAGCAGCCGAGGCCCAGCCCCCTACAATGAGCAGTTCTTC. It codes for CASSRGPAPYNEQFF.